These T cell receptor beta chains were read from a single sample in a study of cytomegalovirus exposure and HLA in healthy donors. The table came from immunoSEQ multiplex PCR; TCRdb's copy has only in-frame clones and leaves some out. Of more than 85,000 clones in the sample, more than 70% were seen once. Source material: PBMCs. These TCRs come from a female donor in good health and CMV-seronegative. CDR3s include the opening cysteine and the closing phenylalanine or tryptophan. Fields, in order: J gene, D gene, clone size, V gene, CDR3 protein, CDR3 DNA. D genes are given only for firm matches. Only some rows state a clone size, as once, few, many or a class for expanded clones.

TRBJ2-3 | NA | NA | TRBV7-3 | CASSFQGPATDTQYF | TGTGCCAGCAGCTTCCAGGGCCCGGCCACAGATACGCAGTATTTT
TRBJ2-1 | TRBD2 | NA | TRBV10-3 | CAISDPQREGRNYEQFF | TGTGCCATCAGCGACCCCCAGCGGGAGGGCCGTAATTATGAGCAGTTCTTC
TRBJ1-2 | NA | NA | TRBV6-5 | CASSSVTVAYGYTF | TGTGCCAGCAGTTCCGTGACAGTTGCCTATGGCTACACCTTC
TRBJ1-4 | TRBD1 | NA | TRBV7-8 | CASSPGTGGRKLFF | TGTGCCAGCAGCCCTGGGACAGGGGGACGGAAACTGTTTTTT
TRBJ2-7 | TRBD2 | NA | TRBV6-1 | CASSTRTSRNYEQYF | TGTGCCAGCAGTACTCGGACTAGCAGAAACTACGAGCAGTACTTC
TRBJ2-5 | NA | NA | TRBV5-1 | CASSLDTGRVTQYF | TGCGCCAGCAGCTTGGATACAGGTCGAGTGACCCAGTACTTC
TRBJ2-2 | NA | NA | TRBV7-3 | CASSLQAGPNTGELFF | TGTGCCAGCAGCTTACAGGCGGGGCCGAACACCGGGGAGCTGTTTTTT
TRBJ1-1 | NA | few | TRBV11-2 | CASSPGGGRGTGTEAFF | TGTGCCAGCAGCCCGGGGGGCGGGCGAGGTACGGGCACTGAAGCTTTCTTT
TRBJ1-2 | TRBD1 | NA | TRBV7-3 | CASSPTGQGTNGYTF | TGTGCCAGCAGCCCGACCGGACAGGGGACGAATGGCTACACCTTC
TRBJ1-3 | NA | NA | TRBV5-1 | CASSSGLTHSGNTIYF | TGCGCCAGCAGTTCGGGACTTACCCACTCTGGAAACACCATATATTTT
TRBJ2-3 | TRBD2 | NA | TRBV30 | CAWIRLAGSTDTQYF | TGTGCCTGGATTCGCCTAGCGGGTAGCACAGATACGCAGTATTTT
TRBJ2-5 | NA | NA | TRBV29-1 | CSVEIPQGRETQYF | TGCAGCGTTGAAATTCCCCAGGGTAGGGAGACCCAGTACTTC
TRBJ1-2 | NA | NA | TRBV29-1 | CSVEDKRAVYGYTF | TGCAGCGTTGAAGATAAGAGGGCAGTCTATGGCTACACCTTC
TRBJ2-7 | NA | NA | TRBV6-1 | CASSAYYEQYF | TGTGCCAGCAGTGCCTACTACGAGCAGTACTTC
TRBJ1-2 | NA | NA | TRBV7-9 | CASSLDTVYGYTF | TGTGCCAGCAGCTTGGACACGGTATATGGCTACACCTTC
TRBJ2-1 | NA | NA | TRBV9 | CASSGLLGGGMNEQFF | TGTGCCAGCAGCGGCCTTCTGGGGGGGGGCATGAATGAGCAGTTCTTC
TRBJ2-5 | TRBD2 | once | TRBV11-3 | CASSLKLAGVGETQYF | TGTGCCAGCAGCTTAAAACTAGCGGGAGTGGGAGAGACCCAGTACTTC
TRBJ2-3 | TRBD2 | NA | TRBV7-2 | CASSFSGLGTDTQYF | TGTGCCAGCAGCTTTAGCGGGTTGGGCACAGATACGCAGTATTTT
TRBJ2-1 | NA | NA | TRBV2 | CASSDGGNLSYNEQFF | TGTGCCAGCAGTGATGGAGGGAACCTCTCCTACAATGAGCAGTTCTTC
TRBJ1-4 | NA | NA | TRBV28 | CASSPTRGIWEKLFF | TGTGCCAGCAGTCCGACCCGCGGGATCTGGGAAAAACTGTTTTTT
TRBJ2-2 | TRBD2 | NA | TRBV27 | CASSLSRLAASGELFF | TGTGCCAGCAGTTTATCGCGACTAGCCGCGAGCGGGGAGCTGTTTTTT
TRBJ1-1 | NA | few | TRBV11-2 | CASSQRGGAFF | TGTGCCAGCAGCCAGCGGGGTGGTGCTTTCTTT
TRBJ2-2 | TRBD2 | NA | TRBV19 | CASSMYASGKSGGGELFF | TGTGCCAGTAGTATGTACGCTAGCGGGAAAAGCGGTGGCGGGGAGCTGTTTTTT
TRBJ2-3 | TRBD2 | few | TRBV7-9 | CSSSLYSSGSTDTQYF | TGTTCCAGCAGCTTATATAGTAGCGGGAGCACAGATACGCAGTATTTT
TRBJ1-1 | NA | NA | TRBV6-6 | CASSYPETMNTEAFF | TGTGCCAGCAGTTACCCAGAGACTATGAACACTGAAGCTTTCTTT
TRBJ2-5 | NA | NA | TRBV7-9 | CASSSFLRGQETQYF | TGTGCCAGCAGCTCCTTTTTGAGGGGGCAAGAGACCCAGTACTTC
TRBJ2-4 | TRBD2 | once | TRBV7-8 | CASSPQGLAGGLAKNIQYF | TGTGCCAGCAGCCCCCAAGGACTAGCGGGAGGGCTAGCCAAAAACATTCAGTACTTC
TRBJ1-5 | NA | NA | TRBV4-1 | CASSQVTGGAINQPQHF | TGCGCCAGCAGCCAAGTAACGGGGGGCGCGATCAATCAGCCCCAGCATTTT
TRBJ1-5 | NA | NA | TRBV10-3 | CAISDEMSNQPQHF | TGTGCCATCAGTGACGAGATGAGCAATCAGCCCCAGCATTTT
TRBJ2-7 | NA | NA | TRBV7-3 | CASGLGGPGEQYF | TGTGCCAGCGGTTTGGGGGGGCCTGGCGAGCAGTACTTC
TRBJ2-5 | NA | NA | TRBV19 | CASSGSWQETQYF | TGTGCCAGTAGTGGGAGTTGGCAAGAGACCCAGTACTTC
TRBJ1-1 | TRBD1 | NA | TRBV19 | CASSWDRNTEAFF | TGTGCCAGTAGTTGGGACAGGAACACTGAAGCTTTCTTT
TRBJ2-3 | TRBD1 | NA | TRBV11-3 | CASSRSQDRSTDTQYF | TGTGCCAGCAGCCGTTCTCAGGACAGGAGCACAGATACGCAGTATTTT
TRBJ2-5 | TRBD2 | few | TRBV28 | CASILSGSETQYF | TGTGCCAGCATCCTAAGCGGGAGCGAGACCCAGTACTTC
TRBJ2-1 | TRBD2 | NA | TRBV11-3 | CASSLGLAHYNEQFF | TGTGCCAGCAGCTTGGGACTAGCGCACTACAATGAGCAGTTCTTC
TRBJ2-2 | TRBD1 | NA | TRBV6-5 | CASSSLRGRVGELFF | TGTGCCAGCAGTTCCCTCAGGGGGCGGGTCGGGGAGCTGTTTTTT
TRBJ1-1 | TRBD1 | NA | TRBV7-6 | CASSPSGQINTEAFF | TGTGCCAGCAGCCCATCGGGACAGATCAACACTGAAGCTTTCTTT
TRBJ2-2 | TRBD1 | NA | TRBV5-4 | CASSFPGQGAMTGELFF | TGTGCCAGCAGCTTCCCGGGACAGGGGGCGATGACCGGGGAGCTGTTTTTT
TRBJ2-6 | NA | NA | TRBV5-1 | CASSITSSGANVLTF | TGCGCCAGCAGCATCACGAGCTCTGGGGCCAACGTCCTGACTTTC